Listed below are T cell receptor beta chains from one sample, sequenced in a study of cytomegalovirus exposure and HLA in healthy donors. TCRdb's table, derived via immunoSEQ multiplex PCR, lists solely in-frame clones and lacks some. The sample contains around 200,000 clones, over 75% of which appear only once. Specimen: PBMCs. The receptors stem from a girl aged 2 to 10 in good health and CMV-seronegative. CDR3s include the opening cysteine and the closing phenylalanine or tryptophan. Each record gives: V gene, CDR3 protein.

>TRBV27
CASSPGAGASYEQYF
>TRBV9
CASAREGGTGNTIYF
>TRBV5-1
CASSLPGQGYSEAFF
>TRBV28
CASSDPSGGVGEQFF
>TRBV7-9
CASSLAHYNEQFF
>TRBV12-5
CASGLVAQGGNTIYF
>TRBV5-1
CASSLPDRGIEAFF
>TRBV19
CASSHPGGPNTGELFF
>TRBV7-8
CASSLVGTDQGLAEAFF
>TRBV6-1
CASAEEFYGYTF
>TRBV7-9
CASPEGLTDTQYF
>TRBV10-3
CAISYNSQGAGTEAFF
>TRBV7-2
CASSLSSLGGLGYTF
>TRBV4-2
CASSQDPRGNTEAFF
>TRBV7-2
CASSLAGFYGYTF
>TRBV4-1
CASSHILSVGANVLTF
>TRBV2
CASREGPF
>TRBV6-6
CASSYVADTGELFF
>TRBV30
CAWRTSGVSSYNEQFF
>TRBV30
CAWSETGGINIQYF
>TRBV19
CASSIEASPILDEKLFF
>TRBV4-1
CASSQASPGAGAETQYF
>TRBV2
CASSEGTEAYEQYF
>TRBV9
CASSGTGGLDEQYF
>TRBV13
CASSPLPGGAYEQYF
>TRBV6-1
CASSVSPRAAYEQYF
>TRBV15
CATSREKRMNTEAFF
>TRBV11-3
CASSGGLGETQYF
>TRBV30
CAWSVRAAPGNEQFF
>TRBV27
CASSLSASGDYGYTF
>TRBV14
CASSPRTGGLYSPLHF
>TRBV27
CASSLSWAAGNEKLFF
>TRBV7-2
CASSLRTTTVTDTQYF
>TRBV10-1
CASSELGNSPLHF
>TRBV7-9
CSSSSTSGGDTGELFF
>TRBV7-9
CASSFSEAFF
>TRBV27
CASSLSFAAGTEAFF
>TRBV2
CASLGLAGSNEQFF
>TRBV28
CASTLAGGPEDTQYF
>TRBV2
CASSEALVLSSYEQYF
>TRBV6-1
CASGSTGLGDTEAFF
>TRBV5-6
CASSAGQYNSPLHF
>TRBV29-1
CSVARIPGREDTGELFF